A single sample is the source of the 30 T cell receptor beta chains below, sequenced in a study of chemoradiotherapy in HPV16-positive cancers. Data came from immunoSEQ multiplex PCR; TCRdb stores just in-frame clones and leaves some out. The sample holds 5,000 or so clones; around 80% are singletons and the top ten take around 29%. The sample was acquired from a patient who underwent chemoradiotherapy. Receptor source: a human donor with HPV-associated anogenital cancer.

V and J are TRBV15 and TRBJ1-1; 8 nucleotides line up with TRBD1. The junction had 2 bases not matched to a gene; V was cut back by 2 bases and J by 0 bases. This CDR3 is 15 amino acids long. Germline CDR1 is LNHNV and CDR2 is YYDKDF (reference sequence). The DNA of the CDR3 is TGTGCCACCAGCAGACGGACAGGGATGAACACTGAAGCTTTCTTT. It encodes CATSRRTGMNTEAFF. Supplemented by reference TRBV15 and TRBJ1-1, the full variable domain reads DAMVIQNPRYQVTQFGKPVTLSCSQTLNHNVMYWYQQKSSQAPKLLFHYYDKDFNNEADTPDNFQSRRPNTSFCFLDIRSPGLGDTAMYLCATSRRTGMNTEAFFGQGTRLTVV.

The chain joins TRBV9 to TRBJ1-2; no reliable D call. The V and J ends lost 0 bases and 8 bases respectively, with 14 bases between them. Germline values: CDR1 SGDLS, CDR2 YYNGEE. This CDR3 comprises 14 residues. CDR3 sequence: CASSVADWGGGYTF. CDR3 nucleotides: TGTGCCAGCAGCGTAGCGGATTGGGGAGGCGGCTACACCTTC.

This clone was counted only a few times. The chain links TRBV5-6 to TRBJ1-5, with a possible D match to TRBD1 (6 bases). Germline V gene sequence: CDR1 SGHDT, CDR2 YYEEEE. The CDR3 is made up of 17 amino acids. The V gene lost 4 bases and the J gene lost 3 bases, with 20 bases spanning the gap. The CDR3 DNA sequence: TGTGCCAGCAGCCCCGGGAAGGGGGTGGTGGTCAATCAGCCCCAGCATTTT. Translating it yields CASSPGKGVVVNQPQHF.

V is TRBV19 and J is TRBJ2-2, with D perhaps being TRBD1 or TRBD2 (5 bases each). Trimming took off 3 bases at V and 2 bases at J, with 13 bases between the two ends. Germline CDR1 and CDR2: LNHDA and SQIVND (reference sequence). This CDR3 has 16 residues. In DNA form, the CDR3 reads TGTGCCAGTAGTATGCACCGGGACCTTAACACCGGGGAGCTGTTTTTT. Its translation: CASSMHRDLNTGELFF.

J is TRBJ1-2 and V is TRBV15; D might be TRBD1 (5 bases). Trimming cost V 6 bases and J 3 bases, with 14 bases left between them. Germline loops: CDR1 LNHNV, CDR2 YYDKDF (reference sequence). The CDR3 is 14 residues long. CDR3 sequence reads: CATRLSGIDYGYTF. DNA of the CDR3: TGTGCCACCAGACTCTCAGGGATTGACTATGGCTACACCTTC.

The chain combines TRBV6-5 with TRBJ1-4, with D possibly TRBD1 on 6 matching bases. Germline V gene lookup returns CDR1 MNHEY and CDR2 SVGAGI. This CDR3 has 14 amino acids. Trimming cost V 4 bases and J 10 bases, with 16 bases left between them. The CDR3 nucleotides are TGTGCCAGCAGTTTTCAGAGGGAGGGGGGAAAACTGTTTTTT. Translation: CASSFQREGGKLFF.

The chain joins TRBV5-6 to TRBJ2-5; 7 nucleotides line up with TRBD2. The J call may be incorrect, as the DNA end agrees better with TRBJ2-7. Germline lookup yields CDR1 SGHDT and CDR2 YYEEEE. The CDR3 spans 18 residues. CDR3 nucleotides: TGTGCCAGCAGCGCTATCCAGGCGTCGGGTCGGGGGGACTACGAGCAGTACTTC. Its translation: CASSAIQASGRGDYEQYF.

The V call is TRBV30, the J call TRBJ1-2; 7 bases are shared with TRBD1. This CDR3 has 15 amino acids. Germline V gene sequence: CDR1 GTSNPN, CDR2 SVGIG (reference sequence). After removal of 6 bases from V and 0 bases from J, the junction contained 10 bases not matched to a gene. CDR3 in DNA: TGTGCCTGCACGTACAGGGGCAGCGCTAACTATGGCTACACCTTC. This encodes CACTYRGSANYGYTF.

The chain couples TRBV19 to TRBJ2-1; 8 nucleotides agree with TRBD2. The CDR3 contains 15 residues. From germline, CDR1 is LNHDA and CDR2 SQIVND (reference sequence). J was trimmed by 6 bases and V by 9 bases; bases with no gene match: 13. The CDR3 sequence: CASRGGTRAVNEQFF. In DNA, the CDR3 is TGTGCCAGCCGGGGGGGGACTAGGGCGGTCAATGAGCAGTTCTTC. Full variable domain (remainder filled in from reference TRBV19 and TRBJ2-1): DGGITQSPKYLFRKEGQNVTLSCEQNLNHDAMYWYRQDPGQGLRLIYYSQIVNDFQKGDIAEGYSVSREKKESFPLTVTSAQKNPTAFYLCASRGGTRAVNEQFFGPGTRLTVL.

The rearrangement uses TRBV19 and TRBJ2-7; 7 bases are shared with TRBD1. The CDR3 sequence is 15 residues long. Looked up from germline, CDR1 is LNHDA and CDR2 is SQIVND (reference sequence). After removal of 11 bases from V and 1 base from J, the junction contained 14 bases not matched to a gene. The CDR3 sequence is CARQRYKGQSYEQYV. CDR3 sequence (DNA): TGTGCCCGTCAGCGATACAAGGGACAGTCCTACGAGCAGTACGTC.

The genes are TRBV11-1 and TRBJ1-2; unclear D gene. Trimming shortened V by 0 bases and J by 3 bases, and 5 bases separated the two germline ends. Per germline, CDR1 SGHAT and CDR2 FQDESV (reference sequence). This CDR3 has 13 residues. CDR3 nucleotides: TGTGCCAGCAGCTTAGCGGTGGACTATGGCTACACCTTC. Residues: CASSLAVDYGYTF.

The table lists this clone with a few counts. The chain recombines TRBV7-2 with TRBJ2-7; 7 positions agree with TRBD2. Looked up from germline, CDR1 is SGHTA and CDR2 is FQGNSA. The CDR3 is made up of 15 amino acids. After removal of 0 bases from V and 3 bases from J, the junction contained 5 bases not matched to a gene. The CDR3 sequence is CASSLAGGPNYEQYF. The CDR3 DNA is TGTGCCAGCAGCTTAGCGGGAGGGCCTAACTACGAGCAGTACTTC.

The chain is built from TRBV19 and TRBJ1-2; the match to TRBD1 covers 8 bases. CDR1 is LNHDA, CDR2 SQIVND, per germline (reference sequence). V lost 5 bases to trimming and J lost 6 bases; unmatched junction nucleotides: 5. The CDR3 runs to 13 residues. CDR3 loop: CASSATGADGYTF. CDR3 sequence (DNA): TGTGCCAGTAGTGCGACAGGGGCGGATGGCTACACCTTC.

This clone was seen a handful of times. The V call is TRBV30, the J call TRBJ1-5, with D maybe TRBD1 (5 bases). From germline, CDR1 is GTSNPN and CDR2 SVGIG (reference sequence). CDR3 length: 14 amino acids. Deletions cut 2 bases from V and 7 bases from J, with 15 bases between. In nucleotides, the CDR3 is TGTGCCTGGAGTCGGGCAGGGAACAGGCAGCCCCAGCATTTT. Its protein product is CAWSRAGNRQPQHF. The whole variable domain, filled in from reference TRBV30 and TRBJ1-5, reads SQTIHQWPATLVQPVGSPLSLECTVEGTSNPNLYWYRQAAGRGLQLLFYSVGIGQISSEVPQNLSASRPQDRQFILSSKKLLLSDSGFYLCAWSRAGNRQPQHFGDGTRLSIL.

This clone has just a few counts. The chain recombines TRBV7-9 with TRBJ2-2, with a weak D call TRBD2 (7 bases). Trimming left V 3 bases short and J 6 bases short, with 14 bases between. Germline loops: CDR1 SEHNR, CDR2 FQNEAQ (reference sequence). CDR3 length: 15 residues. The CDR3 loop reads CASSFPRGGPGELFF. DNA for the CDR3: TGTGCCAGCAGCTTCCCGCGCGGGGGCCCCGGGGAGCTGTTTTTT.

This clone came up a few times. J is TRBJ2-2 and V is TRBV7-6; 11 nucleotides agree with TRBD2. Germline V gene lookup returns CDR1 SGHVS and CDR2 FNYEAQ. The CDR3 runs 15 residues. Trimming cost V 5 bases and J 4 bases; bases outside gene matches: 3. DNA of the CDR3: TGTGCCAGCAGCAGTACTAGCGGGAGCACCGGGGAGCTGTTTTTT. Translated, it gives CASSSTSGSTGELFF.

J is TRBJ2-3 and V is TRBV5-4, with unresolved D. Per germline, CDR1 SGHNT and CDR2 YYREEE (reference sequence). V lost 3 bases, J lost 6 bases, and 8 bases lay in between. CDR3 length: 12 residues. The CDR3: CASSSSQDTQYF. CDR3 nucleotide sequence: TGTGCCAGCAGCTCATCCCAGGATACGCAGTATTTT.

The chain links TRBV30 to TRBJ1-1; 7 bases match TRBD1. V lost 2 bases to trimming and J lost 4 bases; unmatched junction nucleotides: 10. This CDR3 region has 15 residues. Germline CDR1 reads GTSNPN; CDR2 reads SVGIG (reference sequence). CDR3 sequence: CAWSLFPGGGTEAFF. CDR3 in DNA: TGTGCCTGGAGTCTTTTTCCAGGGGGTGGCACTGAAGCTTTCTTT.

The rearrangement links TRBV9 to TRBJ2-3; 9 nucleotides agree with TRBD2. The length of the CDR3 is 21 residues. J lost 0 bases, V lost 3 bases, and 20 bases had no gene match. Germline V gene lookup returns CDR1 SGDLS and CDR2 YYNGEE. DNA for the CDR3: TGTGCCAGCAGCGGACAACCTAGCGGGGCGACTTTATTTTCTAGCACAGATACGCAGTATTTT. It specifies CASSGQPSGATLFSSTDTQYF.

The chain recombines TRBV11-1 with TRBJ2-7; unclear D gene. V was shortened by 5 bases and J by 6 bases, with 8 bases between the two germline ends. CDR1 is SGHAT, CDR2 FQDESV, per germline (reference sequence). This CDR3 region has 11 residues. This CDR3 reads CASSEVGEQYF. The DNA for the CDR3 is TGTGCCAGCAGCGAGGTAGGCGAGCAGTACTTC.

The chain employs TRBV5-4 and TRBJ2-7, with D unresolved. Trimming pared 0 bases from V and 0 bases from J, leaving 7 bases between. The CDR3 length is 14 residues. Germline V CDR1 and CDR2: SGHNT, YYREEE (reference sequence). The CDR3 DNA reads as TGTGCCAGCAGCTTGGACCCCGCCTCCTACGAGCAGTACTTC. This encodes CASSLDPASYEQYF.

The CDR3, as DNA: TGTGCCAGCAGCTTAGCGTCCGGGGAGCTGTTTTTT. Translating it yields CASSLASGELFF. The chain uses TRBV11-3 and TRBJ2-2; D gene unclear. The V end was cut by 1 base, the J end by 6 bases, with 3 bases between. The CDR3 consists of 12 residues. The germline CDR1 and CDR2 sequences are SGHNT and YENEEA.

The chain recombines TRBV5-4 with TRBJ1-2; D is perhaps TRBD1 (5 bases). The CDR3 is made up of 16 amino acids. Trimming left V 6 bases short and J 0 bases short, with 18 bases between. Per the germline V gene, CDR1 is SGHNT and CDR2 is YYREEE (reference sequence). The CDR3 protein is CASTFGGIRANYGYTF. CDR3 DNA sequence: TGTGCCAGCACCTTTGGAGGTATCAGGGCTAACTATGGCTACACCTTC.

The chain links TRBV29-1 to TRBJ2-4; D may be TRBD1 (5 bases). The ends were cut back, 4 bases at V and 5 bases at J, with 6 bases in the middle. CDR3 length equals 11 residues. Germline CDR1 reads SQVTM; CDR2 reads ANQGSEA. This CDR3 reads CSVVRENIQYF. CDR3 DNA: TGCAGCGTTGTCAGGGAAAACATTCAGTACTTC.

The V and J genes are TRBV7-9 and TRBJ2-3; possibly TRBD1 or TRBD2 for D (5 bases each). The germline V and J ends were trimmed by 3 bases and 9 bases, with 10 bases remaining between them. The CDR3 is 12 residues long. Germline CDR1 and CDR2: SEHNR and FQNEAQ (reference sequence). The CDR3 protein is CASSFEGTTQYF. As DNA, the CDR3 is TGTGCCAGCAGCTTCGAGGGGACCACGCAGTATTTT.

CDR3 nucleotide sequence: TGTGCCAGTAGTATCACAGAGGCCTATGGCTACACCTTC. Protein product: CASSITEAYGYTF. The V and J genes are TRBV19 and TRBJ1-2; D ambiguous. V dropped 3 bases and J dropped 4 bases, with 9 bases sitting between them. The V gene's germline CDR1 is LNHDA and CDR2 SQIVND (reference sequence). This CDR3 has 13 amino acids.

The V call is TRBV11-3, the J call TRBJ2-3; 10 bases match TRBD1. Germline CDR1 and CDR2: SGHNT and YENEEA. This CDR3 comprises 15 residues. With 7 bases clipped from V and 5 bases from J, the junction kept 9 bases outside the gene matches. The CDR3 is CASTLGGQGRDTQYF. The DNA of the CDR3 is TGTGCCAGCACCCTGGGGGGACAGGGGAGAGATACGCAGTATTTT.

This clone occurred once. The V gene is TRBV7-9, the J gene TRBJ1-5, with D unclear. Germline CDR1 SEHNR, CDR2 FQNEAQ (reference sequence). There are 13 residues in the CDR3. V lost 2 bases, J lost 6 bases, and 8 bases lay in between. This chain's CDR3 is CASSLPGGQPQHF. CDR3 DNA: TGTGCCAGCAGCTTACCCGGAGGTCAGCCCCAGCATTTT.

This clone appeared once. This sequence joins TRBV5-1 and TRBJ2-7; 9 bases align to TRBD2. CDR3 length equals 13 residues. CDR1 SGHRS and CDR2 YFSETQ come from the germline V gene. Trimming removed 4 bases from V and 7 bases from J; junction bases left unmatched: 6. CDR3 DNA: TGCGCCAGCAGCCCGCGGGGGGGGAGGGAGCAGTACGTC. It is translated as CASSPRGGREQYV.

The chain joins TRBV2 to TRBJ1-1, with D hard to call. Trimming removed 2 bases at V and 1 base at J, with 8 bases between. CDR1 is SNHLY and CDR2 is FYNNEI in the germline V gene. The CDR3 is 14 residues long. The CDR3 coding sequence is TGTGCCAGCAGTGAAATTGGGCAGAACACTGAAGCTTTCTTT. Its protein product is CASSEIGQNTEAFF.